This entry lists 14 T cell receptor beta chains sequenced from one sample in a study of blood T cell repertoires in COVID-19. TCRdb's table, derived via immunoSEQ multiplex PCR, lists solely in-frame clones and lacks some. The data show around 220,000 clones, 80% seen once. The sample taken for sequencing was peripheral blood. These receptors all stem from a human donor in a cohort sampled during active COVID-19.

The genes are TRBV14 and TRBJ2-5; possibly TRBD1 for D (6 bases). Germline V CDR1 and CDR2: SGHDN, FVKESK. The CDR3 covers 15 residues. V shed 4 bases and J shed 5 bases, with 17 bases lying between them. CDR3 protein: CASSPGALGRETQYF. CDR3 nucleotides: TGTGCCAGCAGCCCAGGGGCGCTAGGCAGGGAGACCCAGTACTTC.

V is TRBV5-4 and J is TRBJ1-6; TRBD1 aligns across 7 bases. Germline V gene data show CDR1 as SGHNT and CDR2 as YYREEE (reference sequence). Trimming removed 4 bases from V and 6 bases from J; junction bases left unmatched: 7. The CDR3 runs 15 residues. The CDR3 coding sequence is TGTGCCAGCAGCCTGACAGGGCTTGGTAATTCACCCCTCCACTTT. Translated: CASSLTGLGNSPLHF. The variable domain in full, with the rest retrieved from reference TRBV5-4 and TRBJ1-6, is ETGVTQSPTHLIKTRGQQVTLRCSSQSGHNTVSWYQQALGQGPQFIFQYYREEENGRGNFPPRFSGLQFPNYSSELNVNALELDDSALYLCASSLTGLGNSPLHFGNGTRLTVT.

This clone was detected only a few times. The chain links TRBV9 to TRBJ1-1; D is unclear. CDR1 is SGDLS, CDR2 YYNGEE, per germline. This CDR3 has 16 residues. V was trimmed by 4 bases and J by 0 bases, leaving 16 bases between them. Written as DNA, the CDR3 is TGTGCCAGCAGCCCGAGACTGTCTTCCATGAACACTGAAGCTTTCTTT. Translating gives CASSPRLSSMNTEAFF.

The rearrangement joins TRBV30 to TRBJ1-3; the D is unclear. Germline V gene data show CDR1 as GTSNPN and CDR2 as SVGIG (reference sequence). This CDR3 region has 13 residues. Trimming took off 1 base at V and 4 bases at J, with 8 bases between the two ends. CDR3 bases: TGTGCCTGGAGTGCCCTCTTAGGAAACACCATATATTTT. This translates into CAWSALLGNTIYF.

The rearrangement links TRBV18 to TRBJ1-1, with a possible D match to TRBD1 (5 bases). Germline CDR1 KGHSH, CDR2 LQKENI. This CDR3 spans 15 amino acids. The V end lost 3 bases, the J end lost 4 bases, and 15 bases lay between the germline ends. The CDR3 sequence: CASSPAGSIGTEAFF. As DNA, the CDR3 is TGTGCCAGCTCACCGGCAGGGTCGATCGGCACTGAAGCTTTCTTT.

The gene calls are TRBV6-1 and TRBJ2-7; no firm D call. Germline V gives CDR1 MNHNS, CDR2 SASEGT. Trimming removed 3 bases at V and 0 bases at J, with 15 bases between. This CDR3 is built from 16 residues. The CDR3 bases are TGTGCCAGCAGTGATTGGAAGACTTCGAGCTCCTACGAGCAGTACTTC. Protein sequence: CASSDWKTSSSYEQYF.

The chain employs TRBV25-1 and TRBJ2-3, with 10 bases fitting TRBD2. Per germline, CDR1 MGHDK and CDR2 SYGVNS. This CDR3 comprises 15 residues. Trimming removed 6 bases from V and 3 bases from J; junction bases left unmatched: 6. The CDR3 loop is CASSPSGSWTDTQYF. As DNA, the CDR3 is TGTGCCAGCAGCCCTAGCGGGAGTTGGACAGATACGCAGTATTTT.

This clone was observed once. The V and J genes are TRBV18 and TRBJ1-4; TRBD1 matches at 8 bases. CDR3 length equals 15 residues. The V and J ends lost 3 bases and 8 bases, in that order; junction bases with no gene match: 8. Germline values: CDR1 KGHSH, CDR2 LQKENI. CDR3 bases: TGTGCCAGCTCACCGGACAGGGCCTATAGGGAAAAACTGTTTTTT. Its translation: CASSPDRAYREKLFF. Variable domain in full (rest from reference TRBV18 and TRBJ1-4): NAGVMQNPRHLVRRRGQEARLRCSPMKGHSHVYWYRQLPEEGLKFMVYLQKENIIDESGMPKERFSAEFPKEGPSILRIQQVVRGDSAAYFCASSPDRAYREKLFFGSGTQLSVL.

V gene TRBV11-2 combines with J gene TRBJ1-2; D possibly corresponds to TRBD1 (6 bases). V dropped 3 bases and J dropped 2 bases, with 7 bases sitting between them. CDR3 length: 13 residues. CDR1 and CDR2 (germline): SGHAT, FQNNGV. CDR3 loop: CASSLQGNYGYTF. Written as DNA, the CDR3 is TGTGCCAGCAGCTTGCAGGGGAACTATGGCTACACCTTC. The whole variable domain, remainder taken from reference TRBV11-2 and TRBJ1-2, is EAGVAQSPRYKIIEKRQSVAFWCNPISGHATLYWYQQILGQGPKLLIQFQNNGVVDDSQLPKDRFSAERLKGVDSTLKIQPAKLEDSAVYLCASSLQGNYGYTFGSGTRLTVV.

The chain joins TRBV28 to TRBJ2-7; 10 positions agree with TRBD2. The germline V gene encodes CDR1 MDHEN and CDR2 SYDVKM. The CDR3 consists of 17 residues. J gave up 5 bases and V 3 bases, and 13 bases lay outside the gene matches. The CDR3 is CASSLGVHSGRYHEQYF. The CDR3 nucleotides read TGTGCCAGCAGTTTGGGGGTCCATAGCGGGAGGTACCACGAGCAGTACTTC.

This clone has only one observation. In DNA form, the CDR3 reads TGCGCCAGCAGGTTGACAGGGGGCAATGAGCAGTTCTTC. Its protein is CASRLTGGNEQFF. V and J are TRBV5-1 and TRBJ2-1; 9 nucleotides align to TRBD1. Losses at the gene ends were 5 bases for V and 6 bases for J; bases not matched to a gene: 3. The CDR3 runs 13 residues. Germline CDR1 reads SGHRS; CDR2 reads YFSETQ.

The chain recombines TRBV3-1 (or the pseudogene TRBV3-2) with TRBJ1-1; no firm D call. Trimming took 4 bases from V and 3 from J, leaving 15 bases between them. This CDR3 has 15 amino acids. Germline CDR1 is LGHDT and CDR2 is YNNKEL (reference sequence). The CDR3 DNA is TGTGCCAGCAGCCGCCACGGCCCCGGAGACACTGAAGCTTTCTTT. Its translation: CASSRHGPGDTEAFF.

The chain combines TRBV7-2 with TRBJ1-1, with a weak D call TRBD1 (5 bases). Germline CDR1 reads SGHTA; CDR2 reads FQGNSA. The CDR3 loop spans 14 amino acids. Trimming pared 1 base from V and 0 bases from J, leaving 6 bases between. The CDR3 reads CASSLDRMNTEAFF. DNA for the CDR3: TGTGCCAGCAGCTTAGACAGGATGAACACTGAAGCTTTCTTT.

CDR3 sequence reads: CASSIDREAEAFF. DNA of the CDR3: TGTGCCAGCAGCATAGACCGGGAGGCTGAAGCTTTCTTT. This chain connects TRBV5-5 to TRBJ1-1; D is unclear. Germline CDR1 SGHKS, CDR2 YYEKEE (reference sequence). The CDR3 extends over 13 amino acids. The V end was cut by 4 bases, the J end by 6 bases, with 13 bases between. Combining the CDR3 with reference TRBV5-5 and TRBJ1-1 gives the whole variable domain DAGVTQSPTHLIKTRGQQVTLRCSPISGHKSVSWYQQVLGQGPQFIFQYYEKEERGRGNFPDRFSARQFPNYSSELNVNALLLGDSALYLCASSIDREAEAFFGQGTRLTVV.